A single sample is the source of the 23 T cell receptor beta chains below, sequenced in a study of blood T cell repertoires in COVID-19. Measured with immunoSEQ multiplex PCR; TCRdb has only the in-frame clones, and not every one. The sample records some 130,000 clones, 80% being singletons. Material for sequencing was peripheral blood. These receptors were collected from a man between 65 and 80 years old with acute or convalescent COVID-19.

The gene calls are TRBV7-2 and TRBJ2-5; the D gene is possibly TRBD1 (6 bases). The CDR3 sequence is 14 residues long. Germline-derived CDR1 and CDR2 are SGHTA and FQGNSA. V lost 3 bases and J lost 1, with 9 bases in between. The CDR3 loop reads CASSFGGIQETQYF. Here the CDR3 DNA reads TGTGCCAGCAGCTTTGGGGGCATCCAAGAGACCCAGTACTTC. Full variable domain (remainder filled in from reference TRBV7-2 and TRBJ2-5): GAGVSQSPSNKVTEKGKDVELRCDPISGHTALYWYRQSLGQGLEFLIYFQGNSAPDKSGLPSDRFSAERTGGSVSTLTIQRTQQEDSAVYLCASSFGGIQETQYFGPGTRLLVL.

The genes are TRBV4-2 and TRBJ1-1; tentative D call: TRBD1 (5 bases). Germline CDR1 is LGHNA and CDR2 is YNFKEQ. The V gene lost 4 bases and the J gene lost 4 bases, with 13 bases spanning the gap. The CDR3 length is 14 residues. DNA for the CDR3: TGTGCCAGCAGCCGAACAGGAGACAGCACTGAAGCTTTCTTT. Its protein product is CASSRTGDSTEAFF.

V and J are TRBV10-3 and TRBJ1-6, with D possibly matching TRBD1 (6 bases). The CDR3 length is 15 residues. Germline V gene lookup returns CDR1 ENHRY and CDR2 SYGVKD. The V end lost 2 bases, the J end lost 5 bases, and 10 bases lay between the germline ends. CDR3 sequence: CAISERTVDNSPLHF. DNA for the CDR3: TGTGCCATCAGTGAGCGGACAGTTGATAATTCACCCCTCCACTTT.

The gene calls are TRBV7-6 and TRBJ1-2; 9 bases fit TRBD1. Germline values: CDR1 SGHVS, CDR2 FNYEAQ. This CDR3 contains 13 residues. Trimming took 5 bases from V and 5 from J; bases not matched to a gene: 3. The CDR3 reads CASSPGQGYGYTF. The CDR3 DNA sequence: TGTGCCAGCAGCCCGGGACAGGGTTATGGCTACACCTTC. The full variable domain, with the rest looked up from reference TRBV7-6 and TRBJ1-2, is GAGVSQSPRYKVTKRGQDVALRCDPISGHVSLYWYRQALGQGPEFLTYFNYEAQQDKSGLPNDRFSAERPEGSISTLTIQRTEQRDSAMYRCASSPGQGYGYTFGSGTRLTVV.

Only one count was recorded for this clone. This chain uses TRBV5-1 with TRBJ2-7, with 8 bases identical to TRBD1. V trimming: 3 bases; J trimming: 6 bases; junction bases outside the gene matches: 14. Germline V gene lookup returns CDR1 SGHRS and CDR2 YFSETQ. The CDR3 is 16 amino acids. CDR3 residues: CASSSNPGQVALEQYF. The CDR3 bases are TGCGCCAGCAGCTCAAATCCGGGACAGGTGGCCCTCGAGCAGTACTTC.

Here the CDR3 DNA reads TGCGCCAGCAGTCCCCGGCGGGGGAACACTGAAGCTTTCTTT. It specifies CASSPRRGNTEAFF. This chain uses TRBV10-2 with TRBJ1-1; no definite D call. CDR1 WSHSY and CDR2 SAAADI come from the germline V gene. The V and J ends lost 5 bases and 1 base respectively, with 11 bases between them. This CDR3 has 14 amino acids.

The rearrangement joins TRBV24-1 to TRBJ2-3; 8 bases match TRBD1. V lost 3 bases and J lost 4; bases outside the gene matches: 8. This CDR3 contains 16 residues. Germline V lookup: CDR1 KGHDR, CDR2 SFDVKD. CDR3 sequence reads: CATSDTGTGISDTQYF. CDR3 in DNA: TGTGCCACCAGTGATACCGGGACAGGTATCTCAGATACGCAGTATTTT.

The chain joins TRBV7-8 to TRBJ2-2; 9 bases agree with TRBD1. The V segment lost 0 bases and the J segment 1 base; nucleotides outside the gene matches: 3. The CDR3 contains 17 residues. Germline values: CDR1 SGHVS, CDR2 FQNEAQ. CDR3 in DNA: TGTGCCAGCAGCTTAGCCGGGACAGGGAAGAACACCGGGGAGCTGTTTTTT. This translates into CASSLAGTGKNTGELFF.

J is TRBJ1-1 and V is TRBV15; 10 positions match TRBD1. The V and J ends lost 1 base and 12 bases, in that order; junction bases with no gene match: 5. Germline CDR1 LNHNV, CDR2 YYDKDF (reference sequence). This CDR3 is built from 13 residues. The CDR3 loop reads CATSRGTGGKTFF. The CDR3 nucleotides read TGTGCCACCAGCAGAGGGACAGGGGGGAAAACTTTCTTT.

This chain joins TRBV28 and TRBJ1-4; TRBD1 might be the D (5 bases). The germline V and J ends were trimmed by 4 bases and 8 bases, with 11 bases remaining between them. The germline gives CDR1 MDHEN, CDR2 SYDVKM. There are 13 residues in the CDR3. The CDR3 coding sequence is TGTGCCAGCAGTTCTCCGGCAGGGGAAAAACTGTTTTTT. Encoded protein: CASSSPAGEKLFF. Together with reference TRBV28 and TRBJ1-4, the CDR3 gives the full variable domain: DVKVTQSSRYLVKRTGEKVFLECVQDMDHENMFWYRQDPGLGLRLIYFSYDVKMKEKGDIPEGYSVSREKKERFSLILESASTNQTSMYLCASSSPAGEKLFFGSGTQLSVL.

V usage is TRBV10-2 and J usage is TRBJ2-2, with D hard to call. V lost 0 bases and J 6 bases, leaving 8 bases between the germline ends. Germline CDR1 is WSHSY and CDR2 is SAAADI. The CDR3 sequence is 14 residues long. In nucleotides, the CDR3 is TGCGCCAGCAGTGAGTCACTGGGCGCCGGGGAGCTGTTTTTT. The encoded protein is CASSESLGAGELFF.

The chain has TRBV2 and TRBJ1-5; a weak D match, TRBD1 (6 bases). Germline V gene lookup returns CDR1 SNHLY and CDR2 FYNNEI. The CDR3 is 14 amino acids. V was cut by 6 bases and J by 6 bases, with 15 bases left in between. For the CDR3, the DNA is TGTGCCAGCAGGATAGGGGGGGGAAGTCAGCCCCAGCATTTT. As protein: CASRIGGGSQPQHF.

The chain combines TRBV6-5 with TRBJ1-2; TRBD1 is a possible D gene (5 bases). Deletions cut 5 bases from V and 3 bases from J, with 13 bases between. Germline CDR1 and CDR2: MNHEY and SVGAGI. The CDR3 is made up of 14 amino acids. The DNA of the CDR3 is TGTGCCAGCAGTCTCCGGGGAGGGGACTATGGCTACACCTTC. Amino acids: CASSLRGGDYGYTF.

The rearrangement links TRBV5-5 to TRBJ2-2; the D gene is possibly TRBD2 (6 bases). The germline V gene has CDR1 SGHKS and CDR2 YYEKEE (reference sequence). The CDR3 runs to 15 residues. The V and J ends lost 6 bases and 2 bases respectively, with 14 bases between them. CDR3 nucleotide sequence: TGTGCCAGCAACCAAGTGGGGGGTAACACCGGGGAGCTGTTTTTT. It translates to CASNQVGGNTGELFF.

This clone was seen once. DNA of the CDR3: TGTGCCAGTAGTATAGTCTTACAGGGTATAGGCAATCAGCCCCAGCATTTT. Its protein product is CASSIVLQGIGNQPQHF. This rearrangement joins TRBV19 to TRBJ1-5, with D possibly being TRBD1 (6 bases). Germline V gene sequence: CDR1 LNHDA, CDR2 SQIVND (reference sequence). This CDR3 comprises 17 residues. Trimming removed 1 base from V and 2 bases from J, with 15 bases in between.

This sequence joins TRBV10-3 and TRBJ1-3, with 9 bases aligning to TRBD1. In germline, CDR1 is ENHRY, CDR2 SYGVKD. J gave up 10 bases and V 4 bases, and 8 bases lay outside the gene matches. This CDR3 region has 14 residues. CDR3 region: CAISGGTDRGTIYF. CDR3 DNA: TGTGCCATCAGTGGAGGGACGGACAGGGGAACCATATATTTT.

The rearrangement links TRBV5-1 to TRBJ2-3, with 9 bases fitting TRBD2. Per germline, CDR1 SGHRS and CDR2 YFSETQ. Trimming at V came to 1 base and at J to 1 base, leaving 7 bases not matched to a gene. CDR3 length: 17 amino acids. The CDR3 is CASSLSSGVLRTDTQYF. The DNA of the CDR3 is TGCGCCAGCAGCTTGTCTAGCGGGGTTCTCCGCACAGATACGCAGTATTTT.

The chain recombines TRBV6-5 with TRBJ1-5; 8 nucleotides agree with TRBD1. There are 15 residues in the CDR3. Germline V gene data show CDR1 as MNHEY and CDR2 as SVGAGI. V lost 10 bases and J lost 2; bases outside the gene matches: 10. The CDR3 sequence: CATSASTGGNQPQHF. Here the CDR3 DNA reads TGTGCCACCTCTGCCTCGACAGGGGGCAATCAGCCCCAGCATTTT.

The chain couples TRBV11-2 to TRBJ2-1; 12 bases fit TRBD2. Unmatched junction bases numbered 8, after V lost 5 bases and J lost 6 bases. The germline gives CDR1 SGHAT, CDR2 FQNNGV. The CDR3 has 16 amino acids. The CDR3 loop reads CASSQASGGAVNEQFF. Here the CDR3 DNA reads TGTGCCAGCAGCCAGGCTAGCGGGGGGGCCGTCAATGAGCAGTTCTTC.

The chain couples TRBV18 to TRBJ2-2, with a weak D call TRBD1 (5 bases). The CDR3 runs 19 residues. Looked up from germline, CDR1 is KGHSH and CDR2 is LQKENI. Trimming shortened V by 6 bases and J by 0 bases, and 23 bases separated the two germline ends. CDR3 sequence: CASSHLEGAYSSNTGELFF. The CDR3 nucleotides read TGTGCCAGCTCTCATTTAGAAGGGGCCTACTCCTCGAACACCGGGGAGCTGTTTTTT.

This rearrangement joins TRBV10-3 to TRBJ2-3; 11 bases fit TRBD1. The CDR3 is 19 amino acids. CDR1 is ENHRY and CDR2 is SYGVKD in the germline V gene. Trimming removed 0 bases from V and 3 bases from J; junction bases left unmatched: 11. The CDR3 is CAISESGTGGSRSTDTQYF. CDR3 DNA sequence: TGTGCCATCAGTGAGTCCGGGACAGGGGGAAGTAGATCTACAGATACGCAGTATTTT.

This clone was seen just once. The chain has TRBV3-1 (or the pseudogene TRBV3-2) and TRBJ1-6, with a weak D call TRBD1 (6 bases). V was trimmed by 1 base and J by 11 bases, leaving 9 bases between them. This CDR3 region has 13 residues. The germline CDR1 and CDR2 sequences are LGHDT and YNNKEL (reference sequence). The DNA for the CDR3 is TGTGCCAGCAGCCAAGCAGGGGAAGCACCCCTCCACTTT. This codes for CASSQAGEAPLHF.

CDR3 DNA sequence: TGTGCCAGCAGCCCCTCGACAGTTAACTATGGCTACACCTTC. It specifies CASSPSTVNYGYTF. The chain carries TRBV11-2 and TRBJ1-2, with D tentatively TRBD1 (5 bases). The V and J ends lost 5 bases and 1 base respectively, with 11 bases between them. The germline gives CDR1 SGHAT, CDR2 FQNNGV. This CDR3 contains 14 residues.